These T cell receptor beta chains were read from a single sample in a study of CD4+ T cells in melanoma. Assay: immunoSEQ multiplex PCR; the TCRdb copy retains only in-frame clones and omits some. The sample yields approximately 110,000 clones, roughly 90% seen once. The sequencing input was peripheral blood. All receptors derive from a human donor with melanoma. The CDR3 runs from the conserved cysteine through the conserved F or W. The D gene is left open where the match is weak. Only part of the rows carry a size: once, few, many, or a class if the clone is expanded.

clone_size,j_call,v_call,d_call,cdr3_length,cdr3_nt,cdr3_aa
-,TRBJ2-2,TRBV28,-,18,TGTGCCAGCAGTTTGGCAGGCGGGGCTCTGCGTGGCACCGGGGAGCTGTTTTTT,CASSLAGGALRGTGELFF
once,TRBJ2-2,TRBV5-1,TRBD2,19,TGCGCCAGCAGCTTCTTCTTGACTAGCGGGGGAAGTGTAACCGGGGAGCTGTTTTTT,CASSFFLTSGGSVTGELFF
-,TRBJ2-2,TRBV19,TRBD2,19,TGTGCCAGTAGTAAAGATTGGGCTAGGACTAGCGGGAGGACCGGGGAGCTGTTTTTT,CASSKDWARTSGRTGELFF
few,TRBJ2-4,TRBV2,TRBD2,15,TGTGCCAGCAGTGAACAGCGGGGGGGCTTTGACATTCAGTACTTC,CASSEQRGGFDIQYF
-,TRBJ2-2,TRBV15,-,12,TGTGCCACCAGCAGAGATTTCGGGGAGCTGTTTTTT,CATSRDFGELFF
-,TRBJ2-7,TRBV14,TRBD2,15,TGTGCCAGCAGCCAAGTGGCTAGCGGGAGAAGCGAGCAGTACTTC,CASSQVASGRSEQYF
-,TRBJ2-5,TRBV6-5,-,11,TGTGCCAGCAGTCGACGGGAGACCCAGTACTTC,CASSRRETQYF
-,TRBJ2-7,TRBV9,-,13,TGTGCCAGCAGCGTAGGACTGTCCTACGAGCAGTACTTC,CASSVGLSYEQYF
-,TRBJ2-1,TRBV28,TRBD2,16,TGTGCCAGCAGTTCGCCAGCGGGAGGCGCCTACAATGAGCAGTTCTTC,CASSSPAGGAYNEQFF
-,TRBJ1-5,TRBV7-9,TRBD1,14,TGTGCCAGCAGCTCAACAGGGACAGGTCAGCCCCAGCATTTT,CASSSTGTGQPQHF
-,TRBJ1-2,TRBV15,-,12,TGTGCCACCAGCAGACGGGACTATGGCTACACCTTC,CATSRRDYGYTF
once,TRBJ2-1,TRBV5-6,-,14,TGTGCCAGCAGCCTGGGGTACGGGGTCGGTGAGCAGTTCTTC,CASSLGYGVGEQFF
-,TRBJ2-5,TRBV5-1,TRBD2,18,TGCGCCAGCAGCATAGGACTAGCGGAGAGGAGGGGCCAAGAGACCCAGTACTTC,CASSIGLAERRGQETQYF
-,TRBJ2-7,TRBV15,-,16,TGTGCCACCAGCAGTTTACTCGGGGGAGTTCCCTACGAGCAGTACTTC,CATSSLLGGVPYEQYF
-,TRBJ2-2,TRBV9,-,14,TGTGCCAGCAGCGTAGGACAGAACACCGGGGAGCTGTTTTTT,CASSVGQNTGELFF
-,TRBJ2-2,TRBV5-1,TRBD1,15,TGCGCCAGCAGCTTGGGGGACAGAGACACCGGGGAGCTGTTTTTT,CASSLGDRDTGELFF
many,TRBJ1-1,TRBV7-6,-,14,TGTGCCAGCAGCTTAAGAGGGCCCAACACTGAAGCTTTCTTT,CASSLRGPNTEAFF
-,TRBJ2-5,TRBV18,-,15,TGTGCCAGCTCAATGAATCGGCGGGAATTCGGGACCCAGTACTTC,CASSMNRREFGTQYF
-,TRBJ1-1,TRBV4-1,TRBD1,16,TGCGCCAGCAGATTCAGAAGGGGACAGGGGGATGTTGAAGCTTTCTTT,CASRFRRGQGDVEAFF
-,TRBJ2-5,TRBV29-1,-,13,TGCAGCGTTGTTAGGGGATCGGGAGAGACCCAGTACTTC,CSVVRGSGETQYF
-,TRBJ2-3,TRBV4-1,-,15,TGCGCCAGCAGCCAGTTACAGGGACTCACAGATACGCAGTATTTT,CASSQLQGLTDTQYF
-,TRBJ2-3,TRBV6-5,-,15,TGTGCCAGCAGAGCGAGGACTGCGGTGGCAGATACGCAGTATTTT,CASRARTAVADTQYF
few,TRBJ1-5,TRBV19,TRBD1,14,TGTGCCAGTAGCGGGACAGGGGGTAATCAGCCCCAGCATTTT,CASSGTGGNQPQHF
-,TRBJ2-7,TRBV2,TRBD2,15,TGTGCCACTGGGACTAGCGGGAGAAATAGCGACGAGCAGTACTTC,CATGTSGRNSDEQYF
-,TRBJ2-5,TRBV19,-,14,TGTGCCAGTTCAGAGGCCCGGGGATGGGAGACCCAGTACTTC,CASSEARGWETQYF
-,TRBJ2-1,TRBV27,TRBD2,16,TGTGCCAGCAGTCCAAAATCCCAGCGGGGCGGGGGAGAGCAGTTCTTC,CASSPKSQRGGGEQFF
once,TRBJ2-4,TRBV9,TRBD2,23,TGTGCCAGCAGCCCCAACAGGTCGGCCCTAGCGGGAGGGGTCAGGGGGGACAAAAACATTCAGTACTTC,CASSPNRSALAGGVRGDKNIQYF
-,TRBJ2-3,TRBV15,TRBD2,15,TGTGCCACCGGCTCGCCTAGCGGGAGACAGTATACGCAGTATTTT,CATGSPSGRQYTQYF
few,TRBJ1-1,TRBV29-1,-,12,TGCAGCGCACCGGACGGTAACACTGAAGCTTTCTTT,CSAPDGNTEAFF
-,TRBJ2-5,TRBV5-1,-,15,TGCGCCAGCAGCTCTGACACGGGGGCCGAAGAGACCCAGTACTTC,CASSSDTGAEETQYF
-,TRBJ2-2,TRBV7-3,-,17,TGTGCCAGCAGCCCTAACGGACCAGGGCTGAACACCGGGGAGCTGTTTTTT,CASSPNGPGLNTGELFF
-,TRBJ1-2,TRBV13,-,16,TGTGCCAGCAGCCTCTTCCTCAGGGAGGGGCACTATGGCTACACCTTC,CASSLFLREGHYGYTF
-,TRBJ1-1,TRBV10-2,-,15,TGCGCCAGCTCTCCCGACCCGGCGGGGGACGCTGAAGCTTTCTTT,CASSPDPAGDAEAFF
-,TRBJ2-7,TRBV7-9,TRBD2,13,TGTGCCAGCAGCTACGGGACTAGCTACGAGCAGTACTTC,CASSYGTSYEQYF
-,TRBJ2-5,TRBV19,TRBD1,13,TGTGCCAGTAGTAACAGGGGTGCAGAGACCCAGTACTTC,CASSNRGAETQYF
-,TRBJ1-5,TRBV4-2,-,17,TGTGCCAGCAGCCAACGGGGCCGACAGACTAGCAATCAGCCCCAGCATTTT,CASSQRGRQTSNQPQHF
-,TRBJ1-1,TRBV4-3,-,16,TGCGCCAGCAGCCAAGATTATAGGCAGGACATCACTGAAGCTTTCTTT,CASSQDYRQDITEAFF
-,TRBJ1-3,TRBV27,-,15,TGTGCCAGCAAACCCAGGGCGATCTCTGGAAACACCATATATTTT,CASKPRAISGNTIYF
-,TRBJ2-1,TRBV6-4,TRBD2,15,TGTGCCAGCAGGCCCGGGACTAGCGGGGGTGATGAGCAGTTCTTC,CASRPGTSGGDEQFF
-,TRBJ2-7,TRBV7-8,-,14,TGTGCCAGCAGCTTAGCTCAGTTTCTGGGCGAGCAGTACTTC,CASSLAQFLGEQYF
-,TRBJ1-4,TRBV7-3,-,15,TGTGCCAGCAGCTCAAACGGGGGGACTAATGAAAAACTGTTTTTT,CASSSNGGTNEKLFF